The clone carrying this T cell receptor beta chain was observed a few times. For TCRbeta, the library was prepared with unique molecular identifiers. TCRdb redid the calling of the PCR reads with MiXCR, one entry per CDR3 protein. The data contain about 500,000 distinct CDR3 sequences, approximately 29% of them seen just once; the ten biggest clones take up 2% to 2.5%. The data derive from a study of T-cell reconstitution after alpha-beta-depleted transplantation in children. Sample: PBMCs from the stem cell graft donor, taken from the stem cell graft. The sequence derives from a human donor who donated a stem cell graft to a child with aplastic anemia.

This chain's CDR3 is CASSLVTSGYTF. DNA of the CDR3: TGTGCCAGCAGCTTAGTTACCAGCGGCTACACCTTC. The J gene is TRBJ1-2, the V gene TRBV7-9, with unresolved D. From germline, CDR1 is SEHNR and CDR2 FQNEAQ (reference sequence). The V end lost 1 base, the J end lost 8 bases, and 8 bases lay between the germline ends. CDR3 length equals 12 residues.